The 31 T cell receptor beta chains reported below all come from one sample, sequenced in a study of shared T cell receptors in the human thymus. Generated by immunoSEQ multiplex PCR, the TCRdb table keeps only in-frame clones and is missing some. This table has almost 550,000 clones, about 84% appearing once. Another study also made use of these data, one on human thymus T cells.

The sample taken for sequencing was thymocytes. Receptor source: a boy in the first two years of life with a congenital heart defect.

The chain employs TRBV10-3 and TRBJ2-7, with D maybe TRBD1 (6 bases). Germline-derived CDR1 and CDR2 are ENHRY and SYGVKD. Trimming took 4 bases from V and 0 from J, leaving 13 bases between them. CDR3 length equals 15 residues. The CDR3 sequence: CAISGPGHRSYEQYF. DNA for the CDR3: TGTGCCATCAGTGGGCCGGGACACCGCTCCTACGAGCAGTACTTC.

This clone was observed a few times. The CDR3 nucleotides are TGTGCCAGCAGTGAAAGGCAGGGCGATATAGCTAACTATGGCTACACCTTC. It codes for CASSERQGDIANYGYTF. The rearrangement links TRBV2 to TRBJ1-2, with TRBD1 as a possible D gene (5 bases). Per the germline V gene, CDR1 is SNHLY and CDR2 is FYNNEI. The CDR3 runs to 17 residues. The V end was cut by 2 bases, the J end by 0 bases, with 16 bases between.

The rearrangement joins TRBV13 to TRBJ2-2; no clear D gene. This CDR3 is built from 14 residues. Germline CDR1 reads PRHDT; CDR2 reads FYEKMQ (reference sequence). The germline V and J ends were trimmed by 5 bases and 10 bases, with 17 bases remaining between them. DNA of the CDR3: TGTGCCAGCAGCCCCCGAGGTGAGGCGGTGGAGCTGTTTTTT. It codes for CASSPRGEAVELFF.

This clone was observed a few times. J is TRBJ2-3 and V is TRBV27, with D maybe TRBD2 (5 bases). CDR3 size: 16 residues. With 6 bases removed from V and 0 bases from J, the gap between germline ends came to 16 bases. The germline CDR1 and CDR2 sequences are MNHEY and SMNVEV (reference sequence). The CDR3 sequence is CASRLYWGVSTDTQYF. The CDR3 DNA reads TGTGCCAGCAGGCTTTATTGGGGAGTAAGCACAGATACGCAGTATTTT.

This rearrangement joins TRBV7-3 to TRBJ2-1, with TRBD1 as a possible D gene (5 bases). The V and J ends lost 7 bases and 8 bases respectively, with 15 bases between them. Germline V CDR1 and CDR2: SGHTA, FQGTGA. This CDR3 contains 13 residues. CDR3 sequence: CASTQGGADEQFF. For the CDR3, the DNA is TGTGCCAGCACTCAAGGTGGGGCGGATGAGCAGTTCTTC.

This sequence joins TRBV29-1 and TRBJ2-1; 8 positions agree with TRBD1. Trimming took 5 bases from V and 1 from J; bases not matched to a gene: 4. The germline V gene has CDR1 SQVTM and CDR2 ANQGSEA. This CDR3 has 14 amino acids. The DNA of the CDR3 is TGCAGCGTTCCTTGGGACAGGTCCTACAATGAGCAGTTCTTC. Encoded protein: CSVPWDRSYNEQFF.

The rearrangement joins TRBV4-3 to TRBJ2-3, with D possibly being TRBD1 (6 bases). The germline V gene encodes CDR1 LGHNA and CDR2 YSLEER. Trimming removed 3 bases at V and 5 bases at J, with 12 bases between. The CDR3 consists of 14 residues. In DNA, the CDR3 is TGCGCCAGCAGCCAGATGAGAGGGGGAGATACGCAGTATTTT. Translating it yields CASSQMRGGDTQYF.

V and J are TRBV30 and TRBJ2-1; no definite D call. Trimming removed 5 bases from V and 15 bases from J, with 14 bases in between. Germline V gives CDR1 GTSNPN, CDR2 SVGIG (reference sequence). This CDR3 has 10 amino acids. CDR3 in DNA: TGTGCCTGGTGGAACGTTTGGAGGTTCTTC. Translation gives CAWWNVWRFF.

A few counts support this clone. The chain carries TRBV28 and TRBJ2-7, with TRBD2 matching 12 bases. J gave up 4 bases and V 4 bases, and 8 bases lay outside the gene matches. The CDR3 is made up of 16 amino acids. Germline V gene data show CDR1 as MDHEN and CDR2 as SYDVKM. In nucleotides, the CDR3 is TGTGCCAGCAGTTATATTCTAGCGGGAGGGGTTTACGAGCAGTACTTC. As protein: CASSYILAGGVYEQYF.

The V gene is TRBV10-1, the J gene TRBJ1-1; no definite D call. Germline CDR1 is WNHNN and CDR2 is SYGVQD (reference sequence). This CDR3 is 14 amino acids long. Between the trimmed V and J ends, which lost 6 bases and 4 bases, there was a span of 15 bases. CDR3 bases: TGCGCCAGCAGCTCCGGACTGTTTTTCACTGAAGCTTTCTTT. Translating it yields CASSSGLFFTEAFF.

The CDR3 nucleotides are TGCGCCAGCAGCCACTACTTCTCACAGTCAAGCTACGAGCAGTACTTC. It encodes CASSHYFSQSSYEQYF. The chain couples TRBV4-1 to TRBJ2-7; D gene uncertain. In germline, CDR1 is MGHRA, CDR2 YSYEKL. The V and J ends lost 3 bases and 3 bases respectively, with 18 bases between them. The CDR3 has 16 amino acids.

The V and J genes are TRBV29-1 and TRBJ2-3, with 9 bases that match TRBD2. This CDR3 comprises 18 residues. Germline V gene lookup returns CDR1 SQVTM and CDR2 ANQGSEA. V dropped 8 bases and J dropped 2; count of bases not matched to a gene: 20. Written as DNA, the CDR3 is TGCAGCCCCGTCCGGCTAGCGGGAAAAAACCAAGACACAGATACGCAGTATTTT. Amino acids: CSPVRLAGKNQDTDTQYF.

The J gene is TRBJ2-3, the V gene TRBV7-2, with 7 bases that match TRBD2. This CDR3 is 15 amino acids long. Germline V gene lookup returns CDR1 SGHTA and CDR2 FQGNSA. V dropped 3 bases and J dropped 4; count of bases not matched to a gene: 7. CDR3 sequence (DNA): TGTGCCAGCAGCTTCTCGGCGGGAGCCCCAGATACGCAGTATTTT. Translating gives CASSFSAGAPDTQYF.

The chain has TRBV11-3 and TRBJ2-3; 7 bases align to TRBD1. CDR1 and CDR2 from the germline V gene are SGHNT and YENEEA. V lost 1 base to trimming and J lost 11 bases; unmatched junction nucleotides: 6. The CDR3 has 13 residues. In nucleotides, the CDR3 is TGTGCCAGCAGCTTAGGCCGCCGGGACAGGCAGTATTTT. Translating it yields CASSLGRRDRQYF.

The chain uses TRBV5-1 and TRBJ2-5; 7 bases match TRBD1. J lost 5 bases, V lost 5 bases, and 6 bases had no gene match. CDR3 length: 13 residues. Germline values: CDR1 SGHRS, CDR2 YFSETQ. The CDR3 protein is CASRDRAHETQYF. As DNA, the CDR3 is TGCGCCAGCAGAGACAGGGCTCATGAGACCCAGTACTTC.

The CDR3 protein is CASSWDRPYEQYF. As DNA, the CDR3 is TGTGCCAGCAGCTGGGACAGACCCTACGAGCAGTACTTC. This chain links TRBV5-6 with TRBJ2-7; 7 bases match TRBD1. In germline, CDR1 is SGHDT, CDR2 YYEEEE. J was trimmed by 2 bases and V by 3 bases; bases with no gene match: 2. The CDR3 is 13 amino acids.

The sample holds a few counts of this clone. This chain connects TRBV6-4 to TRBJ2-1; D ambiguous. This CDR3 region has 15 residues. Germline V gene sequence: CDR1 MRHNA, CDR2 SNTAGT. The V and J ends lost 4 bases and 6 bases respectively, with 16 bases between them. The CDR3 spells CASSAQTSSGNEQFF. The DNA of the CDR3 is TGTGCCAGCAGTGCGCAGACTTCCTCCGGCAATGAGCAGTTCTTC.

The rearrangement links TRBV6-1 to TRBJ2-1; 10 bases are a match to TRBD2. After removal of 3 bases from V and 4 bases from J, the junction contained 12 bases not matched to a gene. Germline-derived CDR1 and CDR2 are MNHNS and SASEGT. The CDR3 covers 18 residues. CDR3 amino acids: CASSERGRSGRTYNEQFF. The CDR3 DNA is TGTGCCAGCAGTGAGAGGGGTCGTAGCGGGAGGACATACAATGAGCAGTTCTTC.

This clone was picked up a small number of times. The chain links TRBV5-4 to TRBJ2-7, with D uncertain. The germline CDR1 and CDR2 sequences are SGHNT and YYREEE (reference sequence). The CDR3 is 12 amino acids. V dropped 6 bases and J dropped 10 bases, with 17 bases sitting between them. CDR3 in DNA: TGTGCCAGCAACATTAGACTTAGCCGCCAGTACTTC. Translation gives CASNIRLSRQYF.

This chain uses TRBV6-1 with TRBJ2-1, with D perhaps matching TRBD2 (6 bases). V was cut by 4 bases and J by 3 bases, with 13 bases left in between. The CDR3 covers 15 residues. CDR1 and CDR2 from the germline V gene are MNHNS and SASEGT. DNA of the CDR3: TGTGCCAGCAGTGGGCGGGAAGGACACTACAATGAGCAGTTCTTC. It is translated as CASSGREGHYNEQFF.

In its sample, this clone was seen once. The CDR3 bases are TGCGCCAGCAGCCCCCTCAGCCCCAACGGGGCCGGGGAGCTGTTTTTT. Protein: CASSPLSPNGAGELFF. The chain uses TRBV5-1 and TRBJ2-2, with a weak D call TRBD2 (5 bases). Germline V gene sequence: CDR1 SGHRS, CDR2 YFSETQ. There are 16 residues in the CDR3. V shed 4 bases and J shed 6 bases, with 19 bases lying between them.

J is TRBJ1-5 and V is TRBV10-3; 7 nucleotides line up with TRBD1. There are 17 residues in the CDR3. The trim removed 4 bases at V and 3 bases at J, leaving 12 bases unmatched. Germline assignment: CDR1 ENHRY and CDR2 SYGVKD. CDR3 protein: CAISVDGRGQSNQPQHF. In DNA, the CDR3 is TGTGCCATCAGTGTGGACGGTAGGGGACAGTCCAATCAGCCCCAGCATTTT.

The rearrangement links TRBV5-4 to TRBJ2-5, with 9 nucleotides matching TRBD1. V lost 4 bases to trimming and J lost 1 base; unmatched junction nucleotides: 8. The length of the CDR3 is 16 residues. Germline CDR1 SGHNT, CDR2 YYREEE (reference sequence). The CDR3 sequence is CASSIGGQGLQETQYF. CDR3 in DNA: TGTGCCAGCAGCATAGGGGGACAGGGTCTCCAAGAGACCCAGTACTTC.

The chain employs TRBV7-8 and TRBJ2-7, with a possible D match to TRBD1 (6 bases). Trimming shortened V by 5 bases and J by 6 bases, and 14 bases separated the two germline ends. This CDR3 contains 13 residues. In germline, CDR1 is SGHVS, CDR2 FQNEAQ. The CDR3 region is CASSPRTVCEQYF. DNA of the CDR3: TGTGCCAGCAGCCCAAGGACAGTTTGCGAGCAGTACTTC. Complete variable domain (other parts from reference TRBV7-8 and TRBJ2-7): GAGVSQSPRYKVAKRGQDVALRCDPISGHVSLFWYQQALGQGPEFLTYFQNEAQLDKSGLPSDRFFAERPEGSVSTLKIQRTQQEDSAVYLCASSPRTVCEQYFGPGTRLTVT.

The chain has TRBV10-1 and TRBJ2-7; no reliable D call. This CDR3 comprises 13 residues. V was clipped by 2 bases and J by 3 bases, with 8 bases between them. Looked up from germline, CDR1 is WNHNN and CDR2 is SYGVQD (reference sequence). The CDR3 reads CASSEPPFYEQYF. CDR3 DNA: TGCGCCAGCAGTGAGCCCCCATTCTACGAGCAGTACTTC.

The chain employs TRBV28 and TRBJ1-1; TRBD1 is a possible D gene (6 bases). The germline gives CDR1 MDHEN, CDR2 SYDVKM. The CDR3 runs to 16 residues. Trimming removed 7 bases from V and 4 bases from J, with 22 bases in between. As DNA, the CDR3 is TGTGCCAGCATATTGGGACACCCCACCCTGGGCACTGAAGCTTTCTTT. This encodes CASILGHPTLGTEAFF.

The rearrangement uses TRBV19 and TRBJ2-2; possibly TRBD2 for D (6 bases). This CDR3 is built from 13 residues. The germline V gene encodes CDR1 LNHDA and CDR2 SQIVND (reference sequence). The V end lost 7 bases, the J end lost 5 bases, and 11 bases lay between the germline ends. CDR3 sequence reads: CASMAGPTGELFF. DNA of the CDR3: TGTGCCAGTATGGCGGGACCTACCGGGGAGCTGTTTTTT.

The chain combines TRBV7-2 with TRBJ2-2, with 9 bases lining up with TRBD2. The CDR3 has 19 amino acids. Germline CDR1 reads SGHTA; CDR2 reads FQGNSA. V dropped 3 bases and J dropped 1; count of bases not matched to a gene: 12. CDR3 in amino acids: CASSLLSGRTYRNTGELFF. As DNA, the CDR3 is TGTGCCAGCAGCTTGTTAAGCGGGAGGACGTACAGGAACACCGGGGAGCTGTTTTTT.

The chain recombines TRBV21-1 with TRBJ2-2; the table calls TRBD2, which could not be checked here. TRBV21-1 is given as a pseudogene. This CDR3 region has 16 residues. As DNA, the CDR3 is TGTGCCAGCAGCAAAGGGAGCGGGAGGAAGACCGGGGAGCTGTTTTTT. This codes for CASSKGSGRKTGELFF.

This chain uses TRBV18 with TRBJ1-4; D ambiguous. CDR3 size: 12 residues. The V end lost 4 bases, the J end lost 8 bases, and 8 bases lay between the germline ends. Per the germline V gene, CDR1 is KGHSH and CDR2 is LQKENI. The CDR3 loop is CASSLRGEKLFF. The CDR3 DNA reads TGTGCCAGCTCACTACGCGGAGAAAAACTGTTTTTT.

The V and J genes are TRBV6-5 and TRBJ2-5, with TRBD1 matching over 9 bases. The germline V gene has CDR1 MNHEY and CDR2 SVGAGI. The CDR3 is 14 amino acids. Germline trimming cut 0 bases from V and 4 bases from J; bases unmatched to any gene: 0. CDR3 nucleotides: TGTGCCAGCAGTTACTCGGGACAGGGAGAGACCCAGTACTTC. Protein sequence: CASSYSGQGETQYF.